This is a list of T cell receptor beta chains from one sample in a study of beta chain features in type 1 diabetes. This table comes from immunoSEQ multiplex PCR, and its TCRdb copy is limited to in-frame clones, with some not included. The sample gives hundreds of thousands of clones, roughly 30% of which show up once; 0.05% to 0.07% is in the top ten. Sequenced material: naive CD4+ T cells from blood. These receptors all come from a man aged 18 to 29 in good health. CDR3s include the opening cysteine and the closing phenylalanine or tryptophan. Fields, in order: V gene, J gene, CDR3 protein.

>TRBV5-6|TRBJ1-1
CASSLVDRENTEAFF
>TRBV5-6|TRBJ1-1
CASLKTGTVSTEAFF
>TRBV11-2|TRBJ2-3
CASRQTSGSTDTQYF
>TRBV9|TRBJ2-1
CASSVAGYNEQFF
>TRBV9|TRBJ2-7
CASSVAPGAREQYF
>TRBV9|TRBJ2-2
CASSVRNTGELFF
>TRBV30|TRBJ2-5
CAWSVWRETQYF
>TRBV7-8|TRBJ1-1
CASSLDSQGNTEAFF
>TRBV11-2|TRBJ2-3
CASSFTDTQYF
>TRBV5-4|TRBJ2-5
CASSVRLARETQYF
>TRBV4-2|TRBJ2-2
CASSQLAGGNTGELFF
>TRBV15|TRBJ1-2
CATSTRQGSGYTF
>TRBV28|TRBJ2-7
CASSRDRGLGFYEQYF
>TRBV4-1|TRBJ2-7
CASSKEQGAREQYF
>TRBV6-1|TRBJ1-5
CASSEDYQPQHF
>TRBV30|TRBJ2-7
CAWSVGFSYEQYF
>TRBV13|TRBJ1-1
CASSLEGEGTEAFF
>TRBV18|TRBJ2-3
CASSPQDRTFTDTQYF
>TRBV30|TRBJ2-4
CAWSGSGLAGRNIQYF
>TRBV27|TRBJ2-4
CASSSLAPNIQYF
>TRBV29-1|TRBJ2-3
CSVGTAVADTQYF
>TRBV7-2|TRBJ2-7
CASSFVTSSGVEQYF
>TRBV4-1|TRBJ2-5
CASSQDAGQGRETQYF
>TRBV30|TRBJ2-5
CAWRRGQTSGARETQYF
>TRBV4-3|TRBJ1-1
CASSQDGREDTEAFF
>TRBV6-4|TRBJ2-7
CASSPGSGSLYEQYF